A selection of T cell receptor beta chains follows, all from one sample in a study of T cells in Graves' hyperthyroidism and ophthalmopathy. One entry per CDR3 protein results from TCRdb running MiXCR on the multiplex PCR reads. The data show 550,000 to 800,000 distinct CDR3 sequences, approximately 15% seen once. The specimen sequenced was blood. The receptors come from a man aged 50-60 years with Graves' hyperthyroidism. Both conserved end residues are part of each CDR3. The order of the fields is J gene, V gene, clone size, D gene, CDR3 protein, CDR3 DNA. The D gene is left open where the match is weak. Only some rows state a clone size, as once, few, many or a class for expanded clones.

TRBJ1-1	TRBV3-1	NA	TRBD1	CASSQGTGIEAFF	TGTGCCAGCAGCCAAGGGACAGGGATTGAAGCTTTCTTT
TRBJ2-1	TRBV3-1	NA	TRBD1	CASRLQGALYNEQFF	TGTGCCAGCAGACTTCAGGGGGCCCTATACAATGAGCAGTTCTTC
TRBJ1-4	TRBV6-2/TRBV6-3	NA	NA	CASSPTGVSNEKLFF	TGTGCCAGCAGTCCCACTGGGGTTTCCAATGAAAAACTGTTTTTT
TRBJ1-1	TRBV19	NA	NA	CASSTPSVSFAEAFF	TGTGCCAGTAGTACCCCTAGTGTTTCTTTCGCTGAAGCTTTCTTT
TRBJ1-1	TRBV6-5	many	TRBD1	CASSYGGQREAFF	TGTGCCAGCAGTTACGGGGGACAGCGTGAAGCTTTCTTT
TRBJ2-1	TRBV28	NA	NA	CASSVQYNEQFF	TGTGCCAGCAGCGTACAGTACAATGAGCAGTTCTTC
TRBJ2-5	TRBV2	NA	NA	CASNLGQLQETQYF	TGTGCCAGCAACCTGGGACAACTCCAAGAGACCCAGTACTTC
TRBJ2-3	TRBV5-6	many	TRBD1	CASSPGQGNADTQYF	TGTGCCAGCAGTCCGGGACAGGGTAACGCAGATACGCAGTATTTT
TRBJ2-3	TRBV29-1	NA	NA	CSVEGGAEDTQYF	TGCAGCGTTGAAGGGGGGGCGGAAGATACGCAGTATTTT
TRBJ2-5	TRBV12-3/TRBV12-4	NA	TRBD1	CASSSNPTGVGETQYF	TGTGCCAGCAGTTCTAATCCTACAGGGGTCGGGGAGACCCAGTACTTC
TRBJ2-7	TRBV7-2	many	NA	CASSFHGGSYEQYF	TGTGCCAGCAGCTTTCATGGGGGCTCCTACGAGCAGTACTTC
TRBJ2-6	TRBV19	many	TRBD1	CASNRGRAGANVLTF	TGTGCCAGTAATAGGGGGCGAGCTGGGGCCAACGTCCTGACTTTC
TRBJ1-5	TRBV11-2	many	NA	CASSFTGSPHQPQHF	TGTGCCAGCAGCTTTACAGGGTCGCCCCATCAGCCCCAGCATTTT
TRBJ2-7	TRBV5-1	NA	NA	CASSPQGLRYEQYF	TGCGCCAGCAGCCCTCAGGGATTAAGGTACGAGCAGTACTTC
TRBJ2-7	TRBV29-1	NA	NA	CSVEVRGYEQYF	TGCAGCGTTGAAGTTCGTGGTTACGAGCAGTACTTC
TRBJ2-7	TRBV7-2	NA	NA	CASSLSRGGPTYEQYF	TGTGCCAGCAGCTTATCCAGGGGGGGGCCCACCTACGAGCAGTACTTC
TRBJ2-1	TRBV7-9	few	TRBD2	CASSLQGLAGDNEQFF	TGTGCCAGCAGCTTACAAGGACTAGCGGGAGACAATGAGCAATTCTTC
TRBJ1-3	TRBV3-1	NA	NA	CASSQGPFGNTIYF	TGTGCCAGCAGCCAAGGGCCGTTTGGAAACACCATATATTTT
TRBJ2-1	TRBV2	once	NA	CASSFWTIYNEQFF	TGTGCCAGCAGCTTCTGGACAATCTACAATGAGCAGTTCTTC
TRBJ1-1	TRBV6-1	few	TRBD1	CASIEDGTDTEAFF	TGTGCCAGCATAGAGGATGGGACAGACACTGAAGCTTTCTTT
TRBJ1-3	TRBV9	many	NA	CASSAGHHSGNTIYF	TGTGCCAGCAGCGCTGGACACCACTCTGGAAACACCATATATTTT
TRBJ1-1	TRBV15	NA	NA	CATSEGNTEAFF	TGTGCCACCAGCGAAGGGAACACTGAAGCTTTCTTT
TRBJ1-3	TRBV30	NA	NA	CAWITAVGNTIYF	TGTGCCTGGATCACGGCAGTAGGAAACACCATATATTTT
TRBJ1-1	TRBV6-2/TRBV6-3	many	NA	CASSYQLDRNTEAFF	TGTGCCAGCAGTTACCAGCTGGACAGGAACACTGAAGCTTTCTTT
TRBJ2-1	TRBV12-5	many	TRBD2	CASGLAPLVGTSGRVSYNEQFF	TGTGCTAGTGGTTTGGCCCCGCTTGTAGGGACTAGCGGGAGGGTTTCCTACAATGAGCAGTTCTTC
TRBJ2-1	TRBV29-1	NA	NA	CGVELTRSREQFF	TGCGGCGTTGAACTAACCAGATCCAGGGAGCAGTTCTTC
TRBJ2-1	TRBV6-2/TRBV6-3	NA	NA	CASSYPGSRSYNEQFF	TGTGCCAGCAGTTACCCTGGGTCACGCTCCTACAATGAGCAGTTCTTC
TRBJ1-6	TRBV14	many	NA	CASSQILDSPLHF	TGTGCCAGCAGCCAAATTCTGGACTCACCCCTCCACTTT
TRBJ2-1	TRBV14	NA	NA	CASSLIGPSHEQFF	TGTGCCAGCAGCCTTATCGGACCAAGTCATGAGCAGTTCTTC
TRBJ2-7	TRBV2	many	NA	CASGGTEDYEQYF	TGTGCCAGCGGCGGGACCGAAGACTACGAGCAGTACTTC
TRBJ2-5	TRBV7-9	many	TRBD2	CASSQPGLGEETQYF	TGTGCCAGCAGCCAGCCGGGACTAGGAGAAGAGACCCAGTACTTC
TRBJ1-1	TRBV10-3	few	NA	CAISTRGAHTEAFF	TGTGCCATCAGTACCAGGGGCGCCCACACTGAAGCTTTCTTT